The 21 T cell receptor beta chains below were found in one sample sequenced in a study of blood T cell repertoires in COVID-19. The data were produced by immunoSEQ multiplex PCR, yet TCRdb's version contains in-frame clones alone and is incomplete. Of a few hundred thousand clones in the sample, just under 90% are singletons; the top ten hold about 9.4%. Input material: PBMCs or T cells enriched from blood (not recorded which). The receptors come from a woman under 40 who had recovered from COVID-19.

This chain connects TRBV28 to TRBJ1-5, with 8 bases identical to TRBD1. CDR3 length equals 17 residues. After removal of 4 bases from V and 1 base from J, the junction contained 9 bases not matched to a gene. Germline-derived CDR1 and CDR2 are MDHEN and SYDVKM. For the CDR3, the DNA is TGTGCCAGCAGTTCCCCTGGGCGGACAGGGAGCAATCAGCCCCAGCATTTT. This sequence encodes CASSSPGRTGSNQPQHF. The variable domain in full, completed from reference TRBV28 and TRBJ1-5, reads DVKVTQSSRYLVKRTGEKVFLECVQDMDHENMFWYRQDPGLGLRLIYFSYDVKMKEKGDIPEGYSVSREKKERFSLILESASTNQTSMYLCASSSPGRTGSNQPQHFGDGTRLSIL.

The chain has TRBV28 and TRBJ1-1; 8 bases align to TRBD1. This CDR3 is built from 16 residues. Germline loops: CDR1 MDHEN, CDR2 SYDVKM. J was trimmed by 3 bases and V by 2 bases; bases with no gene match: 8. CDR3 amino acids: CASSLDRGDFYTEAFF. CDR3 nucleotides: TGTGCCAGCAGTTTAGACAGGGGCGACTTTTACACTGAAGCTTTCTTT. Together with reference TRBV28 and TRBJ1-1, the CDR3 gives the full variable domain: DVKVTQSSRYLVKRTGEKVFLECVQDMDHENMFWYRQDPGLGLRLIYFSYDVKMKEKGDIPEGYSVSREKKERFSLILESASTNQTSMYLCASSLDRGDFYTEAFFGQGTRLTVV.

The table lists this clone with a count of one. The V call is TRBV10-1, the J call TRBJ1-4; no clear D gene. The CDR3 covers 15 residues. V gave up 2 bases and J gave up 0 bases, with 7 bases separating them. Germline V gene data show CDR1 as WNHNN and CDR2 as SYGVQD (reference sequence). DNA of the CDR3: TGCGCCAGCAGTGAGCCGTGGCCAACTAATGAAAAACTGTTTTTT. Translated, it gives CASSEPWPTNEKLFF.

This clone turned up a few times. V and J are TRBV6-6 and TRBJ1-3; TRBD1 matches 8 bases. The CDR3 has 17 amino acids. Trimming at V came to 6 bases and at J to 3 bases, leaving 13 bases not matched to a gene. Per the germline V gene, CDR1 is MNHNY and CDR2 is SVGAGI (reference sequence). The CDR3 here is CASSRQGSILGGNTIYF. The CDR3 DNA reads TGTGCCAGCAGCCGACAGGGGAGTATCCTTGGTGGAAACACCATATATTTT.

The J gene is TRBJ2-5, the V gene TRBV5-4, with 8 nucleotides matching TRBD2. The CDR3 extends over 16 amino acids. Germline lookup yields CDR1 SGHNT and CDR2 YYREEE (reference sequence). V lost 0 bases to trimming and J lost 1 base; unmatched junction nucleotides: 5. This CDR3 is CASSLGPGTSQETQYF. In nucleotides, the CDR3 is TGTGCCAGCAGCTTGGGGCCCGGGACTAGCCAAGAGACCCAGTACTTC.

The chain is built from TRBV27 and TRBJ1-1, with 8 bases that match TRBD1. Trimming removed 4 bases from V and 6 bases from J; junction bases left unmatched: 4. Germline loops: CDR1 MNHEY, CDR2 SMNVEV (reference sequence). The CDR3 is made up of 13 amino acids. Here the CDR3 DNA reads TGTGCCAGCAGTTATAACAGGGGGTCTGAAGCTTTCTTT. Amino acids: CASSYNRGSEAFF.

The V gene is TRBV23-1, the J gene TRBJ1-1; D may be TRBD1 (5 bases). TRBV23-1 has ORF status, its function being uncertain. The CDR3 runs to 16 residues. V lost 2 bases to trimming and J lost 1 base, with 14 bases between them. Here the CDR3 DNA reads TGCGCCAGCAGTCAAATGGTGGGGCAGACGAACACTGAAGCTTTCTTT. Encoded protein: CASSQMVGQTNTEAFF.

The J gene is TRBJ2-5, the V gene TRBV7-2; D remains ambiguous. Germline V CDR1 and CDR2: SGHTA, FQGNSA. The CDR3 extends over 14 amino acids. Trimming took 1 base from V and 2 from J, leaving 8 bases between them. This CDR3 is CASSLVFRQETQYF. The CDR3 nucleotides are TGTGCCAGCAGCTTAGTTTTCAGACAAGAGACCCAGTACTTC.

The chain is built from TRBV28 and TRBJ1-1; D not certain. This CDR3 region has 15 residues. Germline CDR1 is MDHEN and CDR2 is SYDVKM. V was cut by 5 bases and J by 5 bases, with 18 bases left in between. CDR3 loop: CASSLYILQDTEAFF. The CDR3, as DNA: TGTGCCAGCAGTCTCTACATACTTCAGGATACTGAAGCTTTCTTT.

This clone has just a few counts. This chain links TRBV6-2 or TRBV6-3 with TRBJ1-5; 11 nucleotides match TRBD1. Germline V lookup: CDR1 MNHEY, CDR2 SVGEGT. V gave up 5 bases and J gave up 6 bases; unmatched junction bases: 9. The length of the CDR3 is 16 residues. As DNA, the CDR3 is TGTGCCAGCAGTGCCCCGGACAGGGGGCGGTTTCAGCCCCAGCATTTT. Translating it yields CASSAPDRGRFQPQHF.

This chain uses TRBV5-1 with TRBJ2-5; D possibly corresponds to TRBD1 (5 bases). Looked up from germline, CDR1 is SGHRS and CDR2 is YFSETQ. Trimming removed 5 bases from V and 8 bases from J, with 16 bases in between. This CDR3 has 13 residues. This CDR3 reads CASSQGLRGTQYF. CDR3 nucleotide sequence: TGCGCCAGCAGTCAGGGTTTAAGAGGAACCCAGTACTTC.

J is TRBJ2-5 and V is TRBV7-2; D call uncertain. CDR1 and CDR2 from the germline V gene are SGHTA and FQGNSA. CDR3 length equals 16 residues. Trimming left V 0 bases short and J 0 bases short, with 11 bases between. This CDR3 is CASSLAPNSYQETQYF. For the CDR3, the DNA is TGTGCCAGCAGCTTAGCGCCAAACAGTTACCAAGAGACCCAGTACTTC.

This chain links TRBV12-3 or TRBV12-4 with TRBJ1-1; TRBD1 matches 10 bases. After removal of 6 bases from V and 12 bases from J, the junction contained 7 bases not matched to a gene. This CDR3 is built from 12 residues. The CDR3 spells CASRPGTGETFF. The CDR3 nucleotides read TGTGCCAGCAGACCCGGGACAGGGGAAACTTTCTTT.

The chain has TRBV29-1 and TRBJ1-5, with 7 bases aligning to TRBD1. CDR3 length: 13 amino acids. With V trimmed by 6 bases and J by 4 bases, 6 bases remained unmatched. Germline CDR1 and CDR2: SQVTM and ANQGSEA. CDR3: CSVETGSNQPQHF. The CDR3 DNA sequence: TGCAGCGTAGAGACAGGGTCTAATCAGCCCCAGCATTTT.

In DNA form, the CDR3 reads TGTGCCAGCAGCCAAGATGGTGGTGGGGCCACTGAAGCTTTCTTT. Its translation is CASSQDGGGATEAFF. This chain connects TRBV3-1 (or the pseudogene TRBV3-2) to TRBJ1-1; TRBD1 might be the D (5 bases). Germline CDR1 LGHDT, CDR2 YNNKEL (reference sequence). CDR3 length equals 15 residues. Trimming removed 0 bases at V and 4 bases at J, with 12 bases between.

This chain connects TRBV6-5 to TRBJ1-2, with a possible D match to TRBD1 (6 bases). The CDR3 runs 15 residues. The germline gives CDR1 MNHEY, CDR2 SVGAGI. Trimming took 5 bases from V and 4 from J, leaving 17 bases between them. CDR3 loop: CASSRRDTLSYGYTF. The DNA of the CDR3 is TGTGCCAGCAGTCGCCGGGACACCCTTTCCTATGGCTACACCTTC.

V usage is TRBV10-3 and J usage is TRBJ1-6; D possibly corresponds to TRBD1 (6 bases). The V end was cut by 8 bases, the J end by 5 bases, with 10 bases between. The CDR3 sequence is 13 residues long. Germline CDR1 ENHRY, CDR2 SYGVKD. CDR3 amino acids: CAIGGQNNSPLHF. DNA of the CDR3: TGTGCCATCGGAGGACAGAATAATTCACCCCTCCACTTT.

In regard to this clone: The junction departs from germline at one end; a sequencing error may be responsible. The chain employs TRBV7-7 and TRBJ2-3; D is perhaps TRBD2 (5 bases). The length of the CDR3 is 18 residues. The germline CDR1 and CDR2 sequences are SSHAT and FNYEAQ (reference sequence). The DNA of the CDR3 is TGTGCTAGCAGCTTGGGGAGTGGGGTTCGGACCGGCACAGATACGCAGTATTTT. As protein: CASSLGSGVRTGTDTQYF.

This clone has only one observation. The CDR3 DNA follows: TGTGCCAGCAGCTTGGTCGGCGGCCAAGAGACCCAGTACTTC. Its translation is CASSLVGGQETQYF. The rearrangement uses TRBV5-4 and TRBJ2-5; unclear D gene. The germline gives CDR1 SGHNT, CDR2 YYREEE (reference sequence). This CDR3 has 14 amino acids. V gave up 0 bases and J gave up 1 base, with 7 bases separating them.

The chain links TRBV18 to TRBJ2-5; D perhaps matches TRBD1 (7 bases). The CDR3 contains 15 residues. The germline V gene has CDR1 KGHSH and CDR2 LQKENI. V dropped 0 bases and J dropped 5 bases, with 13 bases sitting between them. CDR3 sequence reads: CASSPPQGGAETQYF. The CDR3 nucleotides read TGTGCCAGCTCACCACCCCAGGGGGGAGCGGAGACCCAGTACTTC.

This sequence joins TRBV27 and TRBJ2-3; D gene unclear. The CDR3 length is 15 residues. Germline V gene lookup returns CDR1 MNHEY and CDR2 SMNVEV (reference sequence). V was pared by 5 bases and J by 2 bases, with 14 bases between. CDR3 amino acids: CASSLSAFLTDTQYF. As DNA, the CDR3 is TGTGCCAGCAGTCTAAGCGCCTTTCTCACAGATACGCAGTATTTT.